These T cell receptor beta chains were read from a single sample in a study of cytomegalovirus exposure and HLA in healthy donors. TCRdb's copy holds only in-frame clones and misses some; the assay was immunoSEQ multiplex PCR. The profile shows about 130,000 clones, more than 75% of them singletons. The sequenced sample consisted of PBMCs. All receptors derive from a man in his forties in good health and CMV-seronegative. The CDR3 runs from the conserved cysteine through the conserved F or W. D genes are given only for firm matches. Expanded clones get a size class; other rows say once, few or many, or leave the size out.

>-|-|TRBJ2-2|TRBV5-1
CASREGSGELFF
TGCGCCAGCCGCGAGGGATCCGGGGAGCTGTTTTTT
>-|-|TRBJ1-3|TRBV30
CAWSKSSGNTIYF
TGTGCCTGGAGTAAGAGCTCTGGAAACACCATATATTTT
>TRBD2|-|TRBJ2-1|TRBV7-9
CASSLVARAGVYNEQFF
TGTGCCAGCAGCTTAGTCGCGAGGGCGGGGGTCTACAATGAGCAGTTCTTC
>-|-|TRBJ1-5|TRBV21-1
CASPKGIVRRAQPQHF
TGTGCCAGCCCAAAAGGCATCGTTCGGCGGGCCCAACCCCAGCATTTT
>-|-|TRBJ2-5|TRBV29-1
CSVETGTETQYF
TGCAGCGTTGAAACAGGTACAGAGACCCAGTACTTC
>-|-|TRBJ2-3|TRBV29-1
CSVTPDSGTDTQYF
TGCAGCGTAACTCCCGATTCGGGCACAGATACGCAGTATTTT
>-|-|TRBJ1-2|TRBV19
CASSIGSAYGYTF
TGTGCCAGTAGTATAGGCAGCGCCTACGGCTACACCTTC
>TRBD1|few|TRBJ1-1|TRBV7-3
CASSRDRGPSEAFF
TGTGCCAGCAGCCGGGACAGGGGCCCCTCAGAAGCTTTCTTT
>-|-|TRBJ1-1|TRBV6-6
CASRYREDTEAFF
TGTGCCAGCAGGTACAGGGAGGACACTGAAGCTTTCTTT
>-|-|TRBJ2-5|TRBV5-6
CASSLRGEETQYF
TGTGCCAGCAGCTTGAGGGGTGAGGAGACCCAGTACTTC
>TRBD1|-|TRBJ2-3|TRBV4-3
CASSQGGTGTGTDTQYF
TGCGCCAGCAGCCAAGGGGGGACCGGGACAGGCACAGATACGCAGTATTTT
>TRBD1|-|TRBJ2-7|TRBV7-9
CASRTGSYEQYF
TGTGCCAGCAGGACAGGGTCCTACGAGCAGTACTTC
>TRBD2|-|TRBJ2-3|TRBV5-6
CASRLAGDTDTQYF
TGTGCCAGCAGACTAGCGGGGGACACAGATACGCAGTATTTT
>-|-|TRBJ2-3|TRBV5-1
CASSRRGAHTDTQYF
TGCGCCAGCAGCCGACGCGGGGCCCACACAGATACGCAGTATTTT
>-|-|TRBJ1-2|TRBV14
CASSQDTGYGYTF
TGTGCCAGCAGCCAAGATACAGGTTATGGCTACACCTTC
>-|-|TRBJ1-6|TRBV6-5
CASSWGGLTPLHF
TGTGCCAGCAGTTGGGGGGGCTTAACACCCCTCCACTTT
>-|-|TRBJ2-7|TRBV5-5
CASSSWTESYEQYF
TGTGCCAGCAGCTCCTGGACAGAAAGCTACGAGCAGTACTTC
>-|-|TRBJ1-1|TRBV6-5
CASRETVNTEAFF
TGTGCCAGCAGAGAGACAGTTAACACTGAAGCTTTCTTT
>-|-|TRBJ2-2|TRBV28
CASSLEKNTGELFF
TGTGCCAGCAGTTTAGAGAAGAACACCGGGGAGCTGTTTTTT